This T cell receptor (beta chain) is drawn from a study of blood T cell repertoires in COVID-19. Under the authors' procedure: Counts of nucleated cells, estimated from reference gene primer amplification, were obtained. The protocol was immunoSEQ multiplex PCR, while the TCRdb copy is restricted to in-frame clones and leaves out a portion. The DNA gave D and trimming, while V, J and clone size come from that table. Among 50,000 to 60,000 clones, less than 90% were seen once, and the ten largest hold about 25%. The receptor was derived from a human donor in a cohort sampled during active COVID-19. Sequenced material: peripheral blood.

CDR3 protein: CASRTGQANQPQHF. CDR3 sequence (DNA): TGTGCCAGCCGCACCGGACAGGCCAATCAGCCCCAGCATTTT. The chain is built from TRBV19 and TRBJ1-5; 7 bases are a match to TRBD1. Per germline, CDR1 LNHDA and CDR2 SQIVND (reference sequence). After removal of 9 bases from V and 3 bases from J, the junction contained 8 bases not matched to a gene. The CDR3 is made up of 14 amino acids.